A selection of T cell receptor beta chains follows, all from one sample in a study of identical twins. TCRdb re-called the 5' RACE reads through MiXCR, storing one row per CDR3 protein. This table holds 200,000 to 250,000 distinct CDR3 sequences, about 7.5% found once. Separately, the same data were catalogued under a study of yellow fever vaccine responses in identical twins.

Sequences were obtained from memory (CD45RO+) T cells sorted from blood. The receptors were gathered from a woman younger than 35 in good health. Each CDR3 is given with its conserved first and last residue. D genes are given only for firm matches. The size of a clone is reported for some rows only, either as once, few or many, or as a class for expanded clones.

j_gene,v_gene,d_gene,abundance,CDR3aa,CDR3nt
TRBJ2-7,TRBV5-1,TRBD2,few,CASSVSGDAYEQYF,TGCGCCAGCAGCGTCAGCGGGGACGCCTACGAGCAGTACTTC
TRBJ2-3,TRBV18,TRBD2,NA,CASSQLAGELGTDTQYF,TGTGCCAGCTCCCAGCTAGCGGGAGAGCTGGGCACAGATACGCAGTATTTT
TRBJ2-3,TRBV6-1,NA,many,CASSTSPTDTQYF,TGTGCCAGCAGTACCAGCCCCACAGATACGCAGTATTTT
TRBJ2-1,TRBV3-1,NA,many,CASSQERLDYNEQFF,TGTGCCAGCAGCCAAGAACGGCTAGACTACAATGAGCAGTTCTTC
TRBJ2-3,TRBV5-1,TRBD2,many,CASSISGPFTDTQYF,TGCGCCAGCAGCATTAGCGGGCCCTTCACAGATACGCAGTATTTT
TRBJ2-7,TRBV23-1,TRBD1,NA,CASSDRASYEQYF,TGCGCCAGCAGTGACAGGGCCTCCTACGAGCAGTACTTC
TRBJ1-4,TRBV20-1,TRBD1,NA,CSAYRGQRTNEKLFF,TGCAGTGCCTACAGGGGGCAGCGGACTAATGAAAAACTGTTTTTT
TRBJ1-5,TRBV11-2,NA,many,CASSLAGEKIIQPQHF,TGTGCCAGCAGTTTGGCAGGGGAGAAGATTATACAGCCCCAGCATTTT
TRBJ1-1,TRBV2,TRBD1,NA,CASGGTGGEAFF,TGTGCCAGCGGGGGGACAGGGGGAGAAGCTTTCTTT
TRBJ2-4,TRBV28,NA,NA,CASSLWDSKNIQYF,TGTGCCAGCAGTTTATGGGACAGCAAAAACATTCAGTACTTC
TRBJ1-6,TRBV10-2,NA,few,CASRGSGSPLHF,TGCGCCAGCAGGGGTAGTGGGTCACCCCTCCACTTT
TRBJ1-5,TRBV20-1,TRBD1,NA,CSARDEETGVSQPQHF,TGCAGTGCTAGAGATGAGGAGACAGGGGTTAGTCAGCCCCAGCATTTT
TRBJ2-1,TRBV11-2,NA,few,CASSLSRSSASSYNEQFF,TGTGCCAGCAGCTTATCCCGGAGTAGCGCGAGCTCCTACAATGAGCAGTTCTTC
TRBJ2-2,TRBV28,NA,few,CASMALGPTRTGELFF,TGTGCCAGCATGGCCCTGGGCCCCACGAGAACCGGGGAGCTGTTTTTT
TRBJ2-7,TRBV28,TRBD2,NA,CASNFAGAFGEQYF,TGTGCCAGCAACTTTGCGGGAGCTTTTGGGGAGCAGTACTTC
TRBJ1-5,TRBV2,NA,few,CASSEGRSFNQPQHF,TGTGCCAGCAGTGAAGGACGGAGCTTCAATCAGCCCCAGCATTTT
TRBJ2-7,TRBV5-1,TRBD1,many,CASSWTGGLYEQYF,TGCGCCAGCAGCTGGACAGGGGGACTCTACGAGCAGTACTTC
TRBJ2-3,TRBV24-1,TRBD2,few,CATSDLQAGVGDTQYF,TGTGCCACCAGTGATTTGCAAGCGGGAGTCGGGGATACGCAGTATTTT
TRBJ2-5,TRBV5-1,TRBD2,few,CASSLGLATKLETQYF,TGCGCCAGCAGCTTGGGACTAGCGACTAAGTTGGAGACCCAGTACTTC
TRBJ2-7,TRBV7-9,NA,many,CASSPGAIYEQYF,TGTGCCAGCAGCCCCGGGGCCATCTACGAGCAGTACTTC
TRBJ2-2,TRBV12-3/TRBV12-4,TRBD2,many,CASSLGLAGNTGELFF,TGTGCCAGCAGTTTAGGGCTAGCGGGGAACACCGGGGAGCTGTTTTTT
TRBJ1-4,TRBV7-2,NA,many,CASSSGWGFGTTNEKLFF,TGTGCCAGCAGCTCCGGGTGGGGATTTGGTACAACTAATGAAAAACTGTTTTTT
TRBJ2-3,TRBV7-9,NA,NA,CASSFGQLDTDTQYF,TGTGCCAGCAGCTTCGGACAGCTAGACACAGATACGCAGTATTTT
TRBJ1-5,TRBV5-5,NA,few,CASSLWSGEQPQHF,TGTGCCAGCAGCTTGTGGTCAGGTGAACAGCCCCAGCATTTT
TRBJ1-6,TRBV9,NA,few,CASSPSLSSYNSPLHF,TGTGCCAGCAGCCCCAGCCTCAGCTCCTATAATTCACCCCTCCACTTT
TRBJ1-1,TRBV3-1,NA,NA,CASSQSGGQNTEAFF,TGTGCCAGCAGCCAAAGCGGAGGGCAAAACACTGAAGCTTTCTTT
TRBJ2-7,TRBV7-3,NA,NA,CASSLRAGSRKQYF,TGTGCCAGCAGCTTAAGGGCAGGTTCAAGGAAGCAGTACTTC
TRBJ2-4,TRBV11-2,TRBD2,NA,CASSWELGGGLAGYIQYF,TGTGCCAGCAGCTGGGAATTAGGAGGGGGACTAGCGGGTTACATTCAGTACTTC
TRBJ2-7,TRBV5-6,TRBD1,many,CASSSRDRGFEQYF,TGTGCCAGCAGCAGCCGGGACAGGGGATTCGAGCAGTACTTC
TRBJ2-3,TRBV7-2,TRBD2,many,CASSSSGATTDTQYF,TGTGCCAGCAGCTCTAGCGGGGCCACCACAGATACGCAGTATTTT
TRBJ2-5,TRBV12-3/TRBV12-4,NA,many,CASTLQGGTRQTQYF,TGTGCCAGCACCCTGCAGGGCGGTACCAGGCAGACCCAGTACTTC
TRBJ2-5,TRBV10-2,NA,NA,CASGRWEETQYF,TGCGCCAGCGGGCGGTGGGAGGAGACCCAGTACTTC
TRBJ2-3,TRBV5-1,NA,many,CASSLGATDTQYF,TGCGCCAGCAGCTTGGGAGCCACAGATACGCAGTATTTT
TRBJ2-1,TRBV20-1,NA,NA,CSARPGSEQFF,TGCAGTGCTAGGCCGGGATCTGAGCAGTTCTTC
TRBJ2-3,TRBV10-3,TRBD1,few,CAISPKQGIHTDTQYF,TGTGCCATCAGCCCAAAACAGGGGATCCACACAGATACGCAGTATTTT
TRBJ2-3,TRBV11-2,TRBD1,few,CASSLDRVEYF,TGTGCCAGCAGCCTCGACAGGGTTGAGTATTTT
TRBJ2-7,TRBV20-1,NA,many,CSAQGRGFYEQYF,TGCAGTGCTCAGGGACGGGGGTTCTACGAGCAGTACTTC
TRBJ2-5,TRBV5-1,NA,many,CASSIRGEAETQYF,TGCGCCAGCAGCATCAGGGGGGAGGCAGAGACCCAGTACTTC
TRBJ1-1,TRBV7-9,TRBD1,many,CASSLPRQGVGTEAFF,TGTGCCAGCAGCTTACCGAGACAGGGGGTAGGCACTGAAGCTTTCTTT
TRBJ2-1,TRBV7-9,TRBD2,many,CASSLRPGLAQGEQFF,TGTGCCAGCAGCTTACGACCGGGACTAGCCCAGGGTGAGCAGTTCTTC
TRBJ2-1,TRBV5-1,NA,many,CASRRAEPYNEQFF,TGCGCCAGCCGGCGGGCGGAACCCTACAATGAGCAGTTCTTC
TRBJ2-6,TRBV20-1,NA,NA,CSARSNFGGANVLTF,TGCAGTGCTAGATCCAATTTTGGGGGGGCCAACGTCCTGACTTTC
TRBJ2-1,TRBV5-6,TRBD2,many,CASSFSGRASRNEQFF,TGTGCCAGCAGCTTCAGCGGGAGGGCCTCTAGGAATGAGCAGTTCTTC
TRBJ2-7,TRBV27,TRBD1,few,CASSSHDRGKYEQYF,TGTGCCAGCAGTAGCCACGACAGGGGAAAGTACGAGCAGTACTTC
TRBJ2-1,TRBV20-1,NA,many,CSARDLVGAVYNEQFF,TGCAGTGCTAGAGATTTGGTAGGGGCTGTCTACAATGAGCAGTTCTTC
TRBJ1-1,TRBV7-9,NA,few,CASSLSGLGEAFF,TGTGCCAGCAGCTTATCCGGGCTGGGTGAAGCTTTCTTT
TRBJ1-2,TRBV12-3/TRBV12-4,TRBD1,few,CASNPTGTGYGYTF,TGTGCCAGCAATCCCACTGGGACAGGCTATGGCTACACCTTC
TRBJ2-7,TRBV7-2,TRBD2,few,CASSLGLAGNYEQYF,TGTGCCAGCAGCCTGGGACTAGCGGGGAATTACGAGCAGTACTTC
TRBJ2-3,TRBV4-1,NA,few,CASSQVPNPTDTQYF,TGCGCCAGCAGCCAAGTCCCAAACCCCACAGATACGCAGTATTTT
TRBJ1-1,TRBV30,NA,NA,CAWTPRSGEAFF,TGTGCCTGGACCCCCCGGTCCGGTGAAGCTTTCTTT
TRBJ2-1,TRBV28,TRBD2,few,CASSGLLAGGPLPYNEQFF,TGTGCCAGCAGCGGGCTACTAGCGGGAGGGCCTCTACCCTACAATGAGCAGTTCTTC
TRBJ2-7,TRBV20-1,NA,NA,CSARNPRTLGYEQYF,TGCAGTGCTAGAAACCCCCGGACCCTCGGGTACGAGCAGTACTTC
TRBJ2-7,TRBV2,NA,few,CASTVGAYEQYF,TGTGCCAGCACCGTGGGAGCCTACGAGCAGTACTTC
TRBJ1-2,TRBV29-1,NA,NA,CSVGVGYTF,TGCAGCGTTGGGGTTGGCTACACCTTC
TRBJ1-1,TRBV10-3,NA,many,CAISDPQGSGNTEAFF,TGTGCCATCAGTGACCCACAGGGATCCGGGAACACTGAAGCTTTCTTT
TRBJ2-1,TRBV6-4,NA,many,CASSDFLAGGLKSYNEQFF,TGTGCCAGCAGTGACTTTCTGGCCGGGGGTCTTAAGTCCTACAATGAGCAGTTCTTC
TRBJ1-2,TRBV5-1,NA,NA,CASSSDGLSGYGYTF,TGCGCCAGCAGCTCAGACGGACTCTCGGGGTATGGCTACACCTTC
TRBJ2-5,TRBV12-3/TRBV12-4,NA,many,CASSFARKETQYF,TGTGCCAGCAGTTTTGCCAGGAAAGAGACCCAGTACTTC
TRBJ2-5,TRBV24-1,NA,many,CATSFGQETQYF,TGTGCCACCAGCTTCGGTCAAGAGACCCAGTACTTC